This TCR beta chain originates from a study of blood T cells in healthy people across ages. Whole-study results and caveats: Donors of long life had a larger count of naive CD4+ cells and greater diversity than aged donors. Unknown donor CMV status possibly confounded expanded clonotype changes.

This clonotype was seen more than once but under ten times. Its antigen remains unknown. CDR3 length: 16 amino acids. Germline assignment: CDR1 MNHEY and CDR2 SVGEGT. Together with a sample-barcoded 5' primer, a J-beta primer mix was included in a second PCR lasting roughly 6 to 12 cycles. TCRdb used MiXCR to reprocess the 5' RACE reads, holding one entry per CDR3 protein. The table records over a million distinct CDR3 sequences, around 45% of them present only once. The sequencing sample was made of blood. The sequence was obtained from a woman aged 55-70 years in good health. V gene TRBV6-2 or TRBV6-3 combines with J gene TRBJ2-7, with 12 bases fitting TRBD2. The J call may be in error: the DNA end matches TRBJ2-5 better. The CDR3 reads CASSYSASGREETQYF. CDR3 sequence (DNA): TGTGCCAGCAGTTACTCGGCTAGCGGGAGGGAAGAGACCCAGTACTTC.